The 30 T cell receptor beta chains reported below all come from one sample, sequenced in a study of blood T cell repertoires in COVID-19. Using immunoSEQ multiplex PCR, the repertoire was profiled, and TCRdb retains in-frame clones only, with some absent. This table has fewer than 350,000 clones, less than 85% appearing once. Sequencing was performed on PBMCs or T cells enriched from blood (not recorded which). The receptors derive from a woman in her forties or fifties who had recovered from COVID-19.

The rearrangement uses TRBV9 and TRBJ2-3, with 8 bases that match TRBD1. The CDR3 has 15 amino acids. The V gene's germline CDR1 is SGDLS and CDR2 YYNGEE. V lost 0 bases and J lost 4; bases outside the gene matches: 4. The CDR3: CASSVEDRAADTQYF. CDR3 bases: TGTGCCAGCAGCGTAGAGGACAGGGCAGCAGATACGCAGTATTTT.

The chain employs TRBV5-6 and TRBJ1-2; the D gene is possibly TRBD1 (5 bases). In germline, CDR1 is SGHDT, CDR2 YYEEEE. CDR3 length equals 14 residues. Between the trimmed V and J ends, which lost 2 bases and 4 bases, there was a span of 12 bases. CDR3 bases: TGTGCCAGCAGCTTTGGGGCGCAAGGCTATGGCTACACCTTC. Amino acid sequence: CASSFGAQGYGYTF.

The chain uses TRBV11-3 and TRBJ2-1, with a weak D call TRBD2 (6 bases). The CDR3 consists of 18 residues. Germline lookup yields CDR1 SGHNT and CDR2 YENEEA. Trimming pared 1 base from V and 7 bases from J, leaving 23 bases between. CDR3 DNA: TGTGCCAGCAGCTTAGGGCCTTGGGGAGGCGCGTCGGGGAATGAGCAGTTCTTC. Protein product: CASSLGPWGGASGNEQFF.

The gene calls are TRBV27 and TRBJ2-5, with TRBD1 matching over 10 bases. V lost 5 bases, J lost 3 bases, and 12 bases stayed unmatched. The germline V gene encodes CDR1 MNHEY and CDR2 SMNVEV (reference sequence). The CDR3 sequence is 17 residues long. CDR3 nucleotide sequence: TGTGCCAGCAGTCCCTTAAGACCGGGACAGGGGAAAGAGACCCAGTACTTC. It translates to CASSPLRPGQGKETQYF.

The chain is built from TRBV15 and TRBJ2-7; 11 nucleotides align to TRBD2. The V segment lost 2 bases and the J segment 3 bases; nucleotides outside the gene matches: 3. The CDR3 has 15 residues. Germline lookup yields CDR1 LNHNV and CDR2 YYDKDF (reference sequence). CDR3: CATSRPLAGGYEQYF. In DNA form, the CDR3 reads TGTGCCACCAGCAGACCCCTAGCGGGAGGCTACGAGCAGTACTTC.

The chain links TRBV2 to TRBJ2-1, with a possible D match to TRBD2 (8 bases). This CDR3 contains 13 residues. V lost 11 bases and J 7 bases, leaving 18 bases between the germline ends. The V gene's germline CDR1 is SNHLY and CDR2 FYNNEI. The CDR3 DNA sequence: TGTGCCGACAGGGTAGCGGGGACGAATGAGCAGTTCTTC. Amino acids: CADRVAGTNEQFF.

The chain employs TRBV10-3 and TRBJ1-3, with a possible D match to TRBD1 (6 bases). There are 15 residues in the CDR3. V was pared by 6 bases and J by 1 base, with 13 bases between. CDR1 ENHRY and CDR2 SYGVKD come from the germline V gene. CDR3 sequence: CAIRSPGQSGNTIYF. CDR3 in DNA: TGTGCCATCAGAAGTCCCGGACAGTCTGGAAACACCATATATTTT.

The chain recombines TRBV27 with TRBJ2-1; tentatively, D is TRBD1 (6 bases). This CDR3 has 14 amino acids. V lost 1 base to trimming and J lost 6 bases, with 10 bases between them. CDR1 and CDR2 (germline): MNHEY, SMNVEV (reference sequence). This chain's CDR3 is CASSLFSRGNEQFF. The CDR3 DNA reads TGTGCCAGCAGTTTATTCAGCAGGGGCAATGAGCAGTTCTTC.

The V call is TRBV11-2, the J call TRBJ2-7, with 9 bases aligning to TRBD2. Germline V gene sequence: CDR1 SGHAT, CDR2 FQNNGV. The CDR3 consists of 14 residues. Trimming at V came to 2 bases and at J to 3 bases, leaving 2 bases not matched to a gene. The CDR3 region has the DNA TGTGCCAGCAGCTTACTGACTAGCGGCTACGAGCAGTACTTC. Residues: CASSLLTSGYEQYF.

The rearrangement uses TRBV2 and TRBJ1-2; maybe TRBD1 (5 bases). With 3 bases removed from V and 3 bases from J, the gap between germline ends came to 14 bases. This CDR3 spans 15 amino acids. Per the germline V gene, CDR1 is SNHLY and CDR2 is FYNNEI. The CDR3 bases are TGTGCCAGCAGTGATTCAGGGTTTTTGGACTATGGCTACACCTTC. It translates to CASSDSGFLDYGYTF.

CDR3 amino acids: CASSPSVRQGNSPLHF. CDR3 coding DNA: TGTGCCAGCAGCCCCAGTGTAAGACAGGGGAATTCACCCCTCCACTTT. V gene TRBV7-6 combines with J gene TRBJ1-6, with 8 nucleotides matching TRBD1. CDR1 and CDR2 from the germline V gene are SGHVS and FNYEAQ. With 5 bases clipped from V and 7 bases from J, the junction kept 10 bases outside the gene matches. The CDR3 loop spans 16 amino acids.

The rearrangement joins TRBV5-4 to TRBJ2-5; 9 nucleotides align to TRBD2. This CDR3 region has 15 residues. Germline V gene lookup returns CDR1 SGHNT and CDR2 YYREEE (reference sequence). V dropped 0 bases and J dropped 0; count of bases not matched to a gene: 0. The CDR3 region is CASSLGGGDQETQYF. Here the CDR3 DNA reads TGTGCCAGCAGCTTGGGCGGGGGGGACCAAGAGACCCAGTACTTC.

The chain joins TRBV11-2 to TRBJ2-1, with D possibly matching TRBD1 (6 bases). This CDR3 comprises 14 residues. Germline V lookup: CDR1 SGHAT, CDR2 FQNNGV. Trimming took 1 base from V and 8 from J, leaving 12 bases between them. CDR3 residues: CASSLARGRDEQFF. The CDR3 coding sequence is TGTGCCAGCAGCTTAGCCAGGGGTAGGGATGAGCAGTTCTTC.

This clone was seen just once. The chain is built from TRBV15 and TRBJ2-1, with 16 nucleotides matching TRBD2. Looked up from germline, CDR1 is LNHNV and CDR2 is YYDKDF (reference sequence). This CDR3 has 20 amino acids. Unmatched junction bases numbered 10, after V lost 2 bases and J lost 3 bases. Written as DNA, the CDR3 is TGTGCCACCAGCAGAAAGCTAGGGACTAGCGGGGGGGCCCTCTACAATGAGCAGTTCTTC. Amino acids: CATSRKLGTSGGALYNEQFF.

The rearrangement joins TRBV3-1 (or the pseudogene TRBV3-2) to TRBJ2-5; the D is unclear. Germline-derived CDR1 and CDR2 are LGHDT and YNNKEL (reference sequence). The CDR3 is 13 amino acids. Trimming stripped 3 bases from V and 5 bases from J, with 10 bases between. For the CDR3, the DNA is TGTGCCAGCAGCCATCCGGTTCGGGAGACCCAGTACTTC. As protein: CASSHPVRETQYF.

The chain combines TRBV18 with TRBJ1-3; 8 bases map to TRBD1. The CDR3 covers 16 residues. Germline CDR1 reads KGHSH; CDR2 reads LQKENI. The J segment lost 0 bases and the V segment lost 2 bases, leaving 3 bases of the junction unmatched. CDR3 coding DNA: TGTGCCAGCTCACCAAGGGACAGGTCCTCTGGAAACACCATATATTTT. Translation gives CASSPRDRSSGNTIYF.

The V call is TRBV9, the J call TRBJ1-2; 10 nucleotides line up with TRBD1. V shed 5 bases and J 4 bases; nucleotides not matched to a gene: 11. There are 16 residues in the CDR3. Germline CDR1 and CDR2: SGDLS and YYNGEE. CDR3 sequence (DNA): TGTGCCAGCAGGGGGGCCGGGACAGGGGACAGCTATGGCTACACCTTC. This gives the protein CASRGAGTGDSYGYTF.

This chain uses TRBV24-1 with TRBJ2-5; the match to TRBD2 covers 9 bases. Losses at the gene ends were 4 bases for V and 4 bases for J; bases not matched to a gene: 3. Germline V gene lookup returns CDR1 KGHDR and CDR2 SFDVKD. The length of the CDR3 is 14 residues. CDR3 nucleotides: TGTGCCACCAGTGAGCGGGGGGGGTCAGAGACCCAGTACTTC. Its protein product is CATSERGGSETQYF.

The chain couples TRBV30 to TRBJ1-3; 9 bases agree with TRBD1. Germline V CDR1 and CDR2: GTSNPN, SVGIG (reference sequence). Trimming removed 5 bases from V and 7 bases from J; junction bases left unmatched: 6. This CDR3 contains 13 residues. The CDR3 DNA reads TGTGCCTGGGGGACAGGGCTTGAGAACACCATATATTTT. This sequence encodes CAWGTGLENTIYF.

This chain links TRBV7-2 with TRBJ2-7; TRBD2 agrees at 10 bases. The CDR3 loop spans 15 amino acids. V gave up 6 bases and J gave up 5 bases; unmatched junction bases: 10. CDR1 and CDR2 (germline): SGHTA, FQGNSA. CDR3 protein: CASSSTSGPYHEQYF. The CDR3 DNA reads as TGTGCCAGCAGTTCGACTAGCGGGCCCTACCACGAGCAGTACTTC.

This chain uses TRBV28 with TRBJ2-7; possible D gene TRBD1, 6 bases. This CDR3 spans 12 amino acids. V lost 8 bases and J lost 0, with 8 bases in between. Germline lookup yields CDR1 MDHEN and CDR2 SYDVKM. This CDR3 is CASLDSSYEQYF. In nucleotides, the CDR3 is TGTGCCAGCTTGGACAGCTCCTACGAGCAGTACTTC.

The chain joins TRBV6-2 or TRBV6-3 to TRBJ1-2; TRBD1 is a possible D gene (5 bases). The germline V and J ends were trimmed by 6 bases and 4 bases, with 21 bases remaining between them. The germline V gene encodes CDR1 MNHEY and CDR2 SVGEGT. The CDR3 loop spans 16 amino acids. The CDR3 DNA follows: TGTGCCAGCAGCTCCCGGGGGGGTCCCCCCTCCTATGGCTACACCTTC. Translation: CASSSRGGPPSYGYTF.

The chain recombines TRBV14 with TRBJ1-2; tentative D call: TRBD1 (6 bases). The germline V gene encodes CDR1 SGHDN and CDR2 FVKESK. V gave up 4 bases and J gave up 8 bases, with 14 bases separating them. This CDR3 comprises 13 residues. CDR3 sequence: CASSPFMDSGYTF. CDR3 sequence (DNA): TGTGCCAGCAGCCCTTTTATGGACAGCGGCTACACCTTC.

V is TRBV11-2 and J is TRBJ2-7, with 7 bases that match TRBD1. Germline lookup yields CDR1 SGHAT and CDR2 FQNNGV. The CDR3 is made up of 15 amino acids. After removal of 1 base from V and 1 base from J, the junction contained 4 bases not matched to a gene. The CDR3 loop reads CASSLAGQLSYEQYF. The CDR3 coding sequence is TGTGCCAGCAGCTTAGCGGGACAGCTATCCTACGAGCAGTACTTC.

The rearrangement joins TRBV28 to TRBJ1-5; D remains unclear. The germline V and J ends were trimmed by 3 bases and 6 bases, with 6 bases remaining between them. The CDR3 extends over 12 amino acids. CDR1 MDHEN and CDR2 SYDVKM come from the germline V gene. CDR3 protein: CASSLAIQPQHF. The CDR3 nucleotides are TGTGCCAGCAGTTTGGCCATTCAGCCCCAGCATTTT.

V and J are TRBV7-2 and TRBJ2-7, with a possible D match to TRBD1 (7 bases). V was pared by 4 bases and J by 3 bases, with 19 bases between. Germline assignment: CDR1 SGHTA and CDR2 FQGNSA. This CDR3 is 16 amino acids long. CDR3 residues: CASSSQRARGDYEQYF. The CDR3 DNA reads as TGTGCCAGCAGCTCTCAGCGGGCCAGGGGGGACTACGAGCAGTACTTC.

This chain joins TRBV10-2 and TRBJ1-6; D possibly corresponds to TRBD1 (5 bases). Trimming pared 2 bases from V and 6 bases from J, leaving 11 bases between. The CDR3 extends over 15 amino acids. Germline CDR1 reads WSHSY; CDR2 reads SAAADI. The CDR3, as DNA: TGCGCCAGCAGTGAGGGGGCAGACCTTAATTCACCCCTCCACTTT. It codes for CASSEGADLNSPLHF.

The table lists this clone with a few counts. The chain combines TRBV28 with TRBJ1-3; D perhaps matches TRBD1 (5 bases). CDR1 is MDHEN and CDR2 is SYDVKM in the germline V gene. CDR3 length: 14 amino acids. Trimming took 2 bases from V and 6 from J, leaving 11 bases between them. This chain's CDR3 is CASSLQGVKNTIYF. In DNA form, the CDR3 reads TGTGCCAGCAGTTTACAGGGTGTCAAAAACACCATATATTTT. The whole variable domain, filled in from reference TRBV28 and TRBJ1-3, reads DVKVTQSSRYLVKRTGEKVFLECVQDMDHENMFWYRQDPGLGLRLIYFSYDVKMKEKGDIPEGYSVSREKKERFSLILESASTNQTSMYLCASSLQGVKNTIYFGEGSWLTVV.

The V call is TRBV4-3, the J call TRBJ1-6; 10 nucleotides agree with TRBD1. The CDR3 runs to 14 residues. Germline V gives CDR1 LGHNA, CDR2 YSLEER. The trim removed 4 bases at V and 7 bases at J, leaving 1 base unmatched. The CDR3 DNA sequence: TGCGCCAGCAGCCCGACAGGGGGCAATTCACCCCTCCACTTT. Its protein is CASSPTGGNSPLHF.

The J gene is TRBJ2-7, the V gene TRBV6-6, with D uncertain. The V end was cut by 0 bases, the J end by 6 bases, with 9 bases between. CDR1 and CDR2 (germline): MNHNY, SVGAGI (reference sequence). The CDR3 has 13 amino acids. CDR3 nucleotide sequence: TGTGCCAGCAGTTACTCTATCGGGTCCGAGCAGTACTTC. It specifies CASSYSIGSEQYF.